This TCR beta chain was documented in a study of cytomegalovirus exposure and HLA in healthy donors. Unmatched junction bases numbered 10, after V lost 5 bases and J lost 0 bases. The CDR3 is 18 residues long. CDR1 SGDLS and CDR2 YYNGEE come from the germline V gene. As for this clone: Its target is unknown.

The study, taken as a whole, reports: In a later analysis, several top co-occurrence clusters appeared linked to parvovirus B19, influenza, CMV and Epstein-Barr virus. A list of around 160 TCR beta chains associated with cytomegalovirus was given. Later on, a genetic analysis was performed. It linked a missense variant in DCLRE1C with V- and J-gene trimming of TCR beta.

The PCR employed 60 Vbeta primers together with 13 Jbeta primers. In the original analysis: An analysis that came later counted 70 million to 100 million unique TCR beta chains, around 10 million shared. The assay was immunoSEQ multiplex PCR, and TCRdb's table has in-frame clones only and misses some. V and J calls and clone size are those listed in that table; D and trimming were worked out from the DNA. The table lists some 150,000 clones, around 75% of them singletons, with over 3% in the top ten. The TCR originated in a man in his forties in good health and CMV-seronegative. This chain joins TRBV9 and TRBJ2-3; TRBD2 aligns across 12 bases. Sequencing input: PBMCs. The chain's CDR3 is CASSTPGLAGVSTDTQYF. CDR3 sequence (DNA): TGTGCCAGCAGTACTCCGGGACTAGCGGGCGTAAGCACAGATACGCAGTATTTT.